The next 26 T cell receptor beta chains were all read from a single sample in a study of regulatory T cells in long-lasting Graves disease. Sequencing libraries for TCR beta were prepared with iRepertoire HTBI primers and Arm-PCR of CDR3 regions. TCRdb re-called the multiplex PCR reads through MiXCR, storing one row per CDR3 protein. The sample carries approximately 300,000 distinct CDR3 sequences, about 20% recorded once. Noted time point: newly diagnosed GD, antithyroid drugs for less than 3 months. Extracted RNA from PBMCs served as the source of the TCR library. The material sequenced was peripheral blood mononuclear cells (PBMCs), taken at new diagnosis, from a patient treated with antithyroid drugs. These receptors all stem from a female donor with Graves disease.

Many counts were recorded for this clonotype. The chain carries TRBV7-9 and TRBJ2-3; D is unclear. The CDR3 length is 15 residues. Trimming removed 2 bases at V and 3 bases at J, with 12 bases between. Germline loops: CDR1 SEHNR, CDR2 FQNEAQ (reference sequence). The CDR3 reads CASSLHPRPTDTQYF. In DNA, the CDR3 is TGTGCCAGCAGCTTACACCCCCGCCCGACAGATACGCAGTATTTT.

This clonotype was observed a handful of times. V gene TRBV4-1 combines with J gene TRBJ2-1; TRBD2 agrees at 8 bases. V lost 0 bases to trimming and J lost 6 bases; unmatched junction nucleotides: 7. Germline CDR1 is MGHRA and CDR2 is YSYEKL. The CDR3 is made up of 16 amino acids. CDR3 amino acids: CASSQDASGRINEQFF. DNA for the CDR3: TGCGCCAGCAGCCAAGATGCGAGCGGGAGAATCAATGAGCAGTTCTTC.

This clonotype has a count of ten or more. This chain joins TRBV5-5 and TRBJ2-3; TRBD1 agrees at 12 bases. The trim removed 1 base at V and 5 bases at J, leaving 11 bases unmatched. This CDR3 is built from 18 residues. Germline lookup yields CDR1 SGHKS and CDR2 YYEKEE (reference sequence). The CDR3 coding sequence is TGTGCCAGCAGCTTGTGGCCTCCGGGACAGGGGGCAGAAGATACGCAGTATTTT. Amino acid sequence: CASSLWPPGQGAEDTQYF.

The sample holds many counts of this clonotype. V and J are TRBV20-1 and TRBJ2-2, with D perhaps matching TRBD2 (5 bases). Trimming removed 6 bases from V and 5 bases from J, with 19 bases in between. The CDR3 totals 15 residues. Germline CDR1 and CDR2: DFQATT and SNEGSKA (reference sequence). CDR3 sequence reads: CSAKTLADLTGELFF. CDR3 nucleotides: TGCAGTGCCAAAACCCTAGCTGACCTTACCGGGGAGCTGTTTTTT.

This clonotype was counted at least ten times. The V and J genes are TRBV12-3 or TRBV12-4 and TRBJ2-1; 9 bases fit TRBD1. Trimming took 6 bases from V and 4 from J; bases not matched to a gene: 10. The CDR3 runs 16 residues. The CDR3: CASSPSGQGGYNEQFF. The CDR3 DNA reads TGTGCCAGCAGCCCCTCGGGACAGGGTGGGTACAATGAGCAGTTCTTC.

This clonotype was seen many times. V gene TRBV24-1 combines with J gene TRBJ2-3; no definite D call. CDR1 is KGHDR and CDR2 is SFDVKD in the germline V gene. The CDR3 contains 13 residues. V was cut by 3 bases and J by 5 bases, with 8 bases left in between. For the CDR3, the DNA is TGTGCCACCAGTGATGGGAACGTAGATACGCAGTATTTT. Translating gives CATSDGNVDTQYF.

This clonotype was recorded at least ten times. The chain links TRBV5-1 to TRBJ2-3; 9 bases align to TRBD2. J gave up 5 bases and V 4 bases, and 11 bases lay outside the gene matches. Germline V CDR1 and CDR2: SGHRS, YFSETQ. This CDR3 has 16 residues. The CDR3 sequence is CASSPALAGVGDTQYF. Here the CDR3 DNA reads TGCGCCAGCAGCCCCGCCTTAGCGGGAGTGGGAGATACGCAGTATTTT.

This clonotype showed up many times. The gene calls are TRBV5-1 and TRBJ2-3, with D perhaps matching TRBD2 (5 bases). The CDR3 covers 15 residues. Trimming pared 2 bases from V and 0 bases from J, leaving 10 bases between. Per germline, CDR1 SGHRS and CDR2 YFSETQ. DNA of the CDR3: TGCGCCAGCAGCTTTCAGAGCGGTAGCACAGATACGCAGTATTTT. It yields the protein CASSFQSGSTDTQYF.

This clonotype was detected many times. This chain connects TRBV3-1 to TRBJ1-1; 7 bases line up with TRBD1. Germline lookup yields CDR1 LGHDT and CDR2 YNNKEL (reference sequence). V was pared by 0 bases and J by 0 bases, with 4 bases of the junction left unmatched. This CDR3 has 16 amino acids. The CDR3 bases are TGTGCCAGCAGCCAAGATCTGGGACAGATGAACACTGAAGCTTTCTTT. This sequence encodes CASSQDLGQMNTEAFF.

This clonotype was counted ten times or more. V and J are TRBV19 and TRBJ1-1; no clear D. The CDR3 is 13 residues long. V shed 5 bases and J shed 5 bases, with 12 bases lying between them. CDR1 is LNHDA, CDR2 SQIVND, per germline (reference sequence). CDR3 protein: CASSPPARTEAFF. CDR3 sequence (DNA): TGTGCCAGTAGTCCCCCCGCGAGGACTGAAGCTTTCTTT.

This clonotype was seen a few times. This sequence may be a read error, since a much larger clone differs from it by one base. V gene TRBV11-2 combines with J gene TRBJ2-1; unclear D gene. CDR3 length: 14 residues. CDR1 is SGHAT and CDR2 is FQNNGV in the germline V gene. The CDR3 DNA reads as TGTGCCAGCAGCTTATTCGCCAGATACAATGGGCAGTTCTTC. Its protein product is CASSLFARYNGQFF.

This clonotype was observed many times. J is TRBJ2-7 and V is TRBV6-2 or TRBV6-3, with D possibly matching TRBD2 (6 bases). Germline assignment: CDR1 MNHEY and CDR2 SVGEGT. The CDR3 contains 13 residues. Trimming shortened V by 7 bases and J by 0 bases, and 10 bases separated the two germline ends. CDR3 in amino acids: CASKRASSYEQYF. Here the CDR3 DNA reads TGTGCCAGCAAGCGGGCGAGCTCCTACGAGCAGTACTTC.

This clonotype was seen a few times. The CDR3 region is CSAHPPGLAGSTDTQYF. The CDR3 bases are TGCAGTGCACACCCACCGGGACTAGCGGGGTCCACAGATACGCAGTATTTT. V and J are TRBV20-1 and TRBJ2-3; 13 nucleotides align to TRBD2. CDR1 is DFQATT, CDR2 SNEGSKA, per germline (reference sequence). The V gene end was trimmed by 6 bases and the J gene end by 2 bases; junction bases not matched to a gene: 11. The CDR3 spans 17 residues.

This clonotype has only a few counts. With only one base between it and a far larger clone, this is likely a read error. This chain uses TRBV11-3 with TRBJ1-3; D gene uncertain. V was trimmed by 5 bases and J by 4 bases, leaving 6 bases between them. In germline, CDR1 is SGHNT, CDR2 YENEEA. The CDR3 totals 12 residues. The CDR3 here is CASSQRGNTIYF. The CDR3 region has the DNA TGTGCCAGCAGCCAAAGGGGAAACACCATATATTTT.

Details on this clonotype: Given the absence of the conserved phenylalanine or tryptophan at the CDR3 end, a read error is likely. Because the CDR3's place on the DNA is in doubt, the DNA is left out and the CDR3 is given as listed by TCRdb. The CDR3 spells CASSPQGLSNQPRHL. The gene calls are TRBV27 and TRBJ1-5. The CDR3 adds up to 15 amino acids, both ends counted. Germline V gives CDR1 MNHEY, CDR2 SMNVEV (reference sequence).

V is TRBV19 and J is TRBJ2-3, with D maybe TRBD1 (7 bases). Trimming took 5 bases from V and 2 from J, leaving 11 bases between them. Germline CDR1 LNHDA, CDR2 SQIVND (reference sequence). This CDR3 has 14 residues. DNA for the CDR3: TGTGCCAGTAGTCAGGGGGGCTACACAGATACGCAGTATTTT. Translating gives CASSQGGYTDTQYF.

The CDR3 loop reads CASSFLSVGRDTQYF. DNA for the CDR3: TGTGCCAGCAGTTTCCTTAGCGTCGGGCGGGATACGCAGTATTTT. V is TRBV28 and J is TRBJ2-3; perhaps TRBD2 as D (5 bases). Germline assignment: CDR1 MDHEN and CDR2 SYDVKM. Trimming cost V 3 bases and J 6 bases, with 16 bases left between them. The CDR3 covers 15 residues.

At least ten counts were recorded for this clonotype. In nucleotides, the CDR3 is TGTGCCAGCAGTTTAAGACTAGGCACAGATACGCAGTATTTT. Translated, it gives CASSLRLGTDTQYF. The V gene is TRBV28, the J gene TRBJ2-3; the D gene is possibly TRBD2 (6 bases). This CDR3 contains 14 residues. Per germline, CDR1 MDHEN and CDR2 SYDVKM. The V and J ends lost 2 bases and 1 base respectively, with 7 bases between them.

Turning to this clonotype: A far more abundant clone sits one base away, making this likely a read error. The chain recombines TRBV27 with TRBJ2-3; 14 bases line up with TRBD2. The V and J ends lost 5 bases and 1 base, in that order; junction bases with no gene match: 11. Germline loops: CDR1 MNHEY, CDR2 SMNVEV (reference sequence). The CDR3 has 19 amino acids. CDR3: CASSDLGTSGRSRTDTQYF. As DNA, the CDR3 is TGTGCCAGCAGTGATTTGGGGACTAGCGGGAGATCGCGCACAGATACGCAGTATTTT.

There are many counts of this clonotype. This rearrangement joins TRBV30 to TRBJ2-2; D perhaps matches TRBD1 (5 bases). Per the germline V gene, CDR1 is GTSNPN and CDR2 is SVGIG (reference sequence). The CDR3 consists of 13 residues. Trimming took 0 bases from V and 6 from J, leaving 8 bases between them. The CDR3 DNA reads TGTGCCTGGAGTGTGACAGCGTCCGGGGAGCTGTTTTTT. It codes for CAWSVTASGELFF.

This clonotype was seen just once. This chain links TRBV2 with TRBJ1-4, with D maybe TRBD1 (6 bases). V was trimmed by 5 bases and J by 8 bases, leaving 21 bases between them. The germline CDR1 and CDR2 sequences are SNHLY and FYNNEI. This CDR3 is built from 16 residues. The CDR3 bases are TGTGCCAGCAGTAATTGGCCCGTGGCAGGGGAGGAAAAACTGTTTTTT. Translation: CASSNWPVAGEEKLFF.

This clonotype occurred a few times. This may stem from a read error, because a much larger clone lies one nucleotide away. Without the conserved terminal phenylalanine or tryptophan, this CDR3 likely stems from a read error. The CDR3 sequence: CAGAAGGPRETQYS. The CDR3 region has the DNA TGTGCCGGGGCCGCGGGAGGGCCTAGAGAGACCCAGTACTCC. The rearrangement joins TRBV11-2 to TRBJ2-5; 9 positions agree with TRBD2. The germline gives CDR1 SGHAT, CDR2 FQNNGV. There are 14 residues in the CDR3. The ends lost 11 bases at V and 4 bases at J; junction bases unmatched: 11.

This clonotype showed up many times. The chain is built from TRBV11-2 and TRBJ2-3, with 11 bases that match TRBD2. The trim removed 5 bases at V and 2 bases at J, leaving 12 bases unmatched. CDR1 is SGHAT, CDR2 FQNNGV, per germline. This CDR3 is built from 18 residues. CDR3 sequence reads: CASSKGTSGVLPTDTQYF. The CDR3 DNA is TGTGCCAGCAGCAAAGGGACTAGCGGAGTACTACCCACAGATACGCAGTATTTT.

This clonotype was observed at least ten times. The J gene is TRBJ2-3, the V gene TRBV24-1; TRBD1 or TRBD2 may be the D gene (5 bases each). The CDR3 length is 15 residues. Germline assignment: CDR1 KGHDR and CDR2 SFDVKD. V was pared by 2 bases and J by 4 bases, with 12 bases between. The CDR3 spells CATSDSYGAADTQYF. The CDR3 DNA reads TGTGCCACCAGTGATTCATACGGGGCCGCAGATACGCAGTATTTT.

The rearrangement links TRBV6-2 or TRBV6-3 to TRBJ2-1, with a possible D match to TRBD1 (5 bases). The CDR3 has 13 amino acids. Germline loops: CDR1 MNHEY, CDR2 SVGEGT. Deletions cut 5 bases from V and 7 bases from J, with 12 bases between. CDR3 sequence reads: CASSHAPGNEQFF. CDR3 nucleotides: TGTGCCAGCAGTCACGCTCCAGGGAATGAGCAGTTCTTC.

This clonotype was recorded many times. V and J are TRBV2 and TRBJ2-7, with 8 bases aligning to TRBD2. V was clipped by 7 bases and J by 0 bases; unmatched bases: 8. Germline V gene data show CDR1 as SNHLY and CDR2 as FYNNEI. CDR3 length: 15 amino acids. CDR3 in DNA: TGTGCCAGCAATCCGGGGGGGGGTCTCTCCTACGAGCAGTACTTC. It specifies CASNPGGGLSYEQYF. Complete variable domain (other parts from reference TRBV2 and TRBJ2-7): EPEVTQTPSHQVTQMGQEVILRCVPISNHLYFYWYRQILGQKVEFLVSFYNNEISEKSEIFDDQFSVERPDGSNFTLKIRSTKLEDSAMYFCASNPGGGLSYEQYFGPGTRLTVT.